Listed below are T cell receptor beta chains from one sample, sequenced in a study of T cells after yellow fever vaccination. TCRdb processed the 5' RACE reads anew with MiXCR; each CDR3 protein has one entry. The data hold approximately 96,000 distinct CDR3 sequences, with 7.5% to 10% observed a single time. Sequenced material: CD8+ T cells not binding an NS4B(214-222) dextramer, sorted from PBMCs, taken approximately 16 days after the first yellow fever vaccination. The receptors come from a man between 18 and 35 years old who received the YFV17D yellow fever vaccine. Each CDR3 is given with its conserved first and last residue. A D gene is named only where the DNA matches it firmly. Where a row states a size, it is once, few, many or the class of an expanded clone; other rows omit it.

cdr3_aa	cdr3_nt	d_call	v_call	j_call	clone_size
CASSHRTTNTGELFF	TGCGCCAGCAGCCACAGGACAACGAACACCGGGGAGCTGTTTTTT	-	TRBV4-1	TRBJ2-2	-
CASRDRNTEAFF	TGTGCCAGCAGGGATCGGAACACTGAAGCTTTCTTT	-	TRBV7-9	TRBJ1-1	-
CAVTGTSGGSGVKAGELFF	TGTGCAGTTACCGGGACTAGCGGGGGAAGCGGTGTGAAGGCCGGGGAGCTGTTTTTT	TRBD2	TRBV28	TRBJ2-2	-
CASSSFAGGAGDTQYF	TGTGCCAGCAGCTCTTTCGCGGGGGGGGCCGGTGATACGCAGTATTTT	TRBD2	TRBV7-2	TRBJ2-3	few
CASSFRRGSTDTQYF	TGTGCCAGCAGTTTTAGGCGGGGTAGCACAGATACGCAGTATTTT	-	TRBV27	TRBJ2-3	-
CAWSSGQGNSPLHF	TGTGCCTGGAGTTCGGGACAGGGGAATTCACCCCTCCACTTT	TRBD1	TRBV30	TRBJ1-6	few
CASSLGGPYYGYTF	TGTGCCAGCAGTTTAGGGGGCCCATACTATGGCTACACCTTC	-	TRBV12-3/TRBV12-4	TRBJ1-2	-
CASRPGTDYGYTF	TGTGCCAGCAGACCCGGGACGGACTATGGCTACACCTTC	-	TRBV27	TRBJ1-2	-
CASGFQGILNEQFF	TGTGCCAGCGGATTTCAGGGAATCCTCAATGAGCAGTTCTTC	-	TRBV6-1	TRBJ2-1	many
CASSGTEDTSGTGANVLTF	TGTGCCAGCAGCGGAACCGAGGACACCTCAGGAACTGGGGCCAACGTCCTGACTTTC	-	TRBV11-2	TRBJ2-6	many
CASSQVIRGSTDTQYF	TGTGCCAGCAGCCAAGTTATACGGGGAAGCACAGATACGCAGTATTTT	-	TRBV3-1	TRBJ2-3	-
CAISKSRLAGGPAVGTGELFF	TGTGCCATCAGTAAATCCCGACTAGCGGGGGGGCCGGCGGTAGGCACCGGGGAGCTGTTTTTT	TRBD2	TRBV10-3	TRBJ2-2	few
CASSPGLAGLANTGELFF	TGTGCCAGCAGCCCAGGACTAGCGGGGCTCGCGAACACCGGGGAGCTGTTTTTT	TRBD2	TRBV13	TRBJ2-2	few
CASRPTINPSYEQYF	TGTGCCAGCAGGCCAACCATTAACCCCTCCTACGAGCAGTACTTC	-	TRBV11-2	TRBJ2-7	-
CASRSPSGHLSRNTEAFF	TGTGCCAGCAGATCTCCCTCCGGACACCTCTCTCGGAACACTGAAGCTTTCTTT	-	TRBV12-3/TRBV12-4	TRBJ1-1	many
CASSQGDEKLFF	TGCGCCAGCAGCCAGGGGGACGAAAAACTGTTTTTT	-	TRBV4-1	TRBJ1-4	few
CASSYSLRGMETQYF	TGTGCCAGCAGTTACTCCTTACGGGGGATGGAGACCCAGTACTTC	-	TRBV6-5	TRBJ2-5	-